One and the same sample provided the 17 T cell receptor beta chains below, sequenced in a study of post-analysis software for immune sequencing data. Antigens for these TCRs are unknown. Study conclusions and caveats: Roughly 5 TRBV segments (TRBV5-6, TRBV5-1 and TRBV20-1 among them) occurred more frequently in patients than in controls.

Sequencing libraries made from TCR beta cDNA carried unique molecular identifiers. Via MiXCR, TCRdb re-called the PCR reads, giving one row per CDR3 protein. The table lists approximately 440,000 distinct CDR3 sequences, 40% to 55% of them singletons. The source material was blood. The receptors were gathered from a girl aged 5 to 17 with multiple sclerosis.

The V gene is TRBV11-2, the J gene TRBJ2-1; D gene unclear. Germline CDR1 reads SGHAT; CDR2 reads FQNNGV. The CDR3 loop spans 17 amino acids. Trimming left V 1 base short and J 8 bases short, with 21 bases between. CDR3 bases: TGTGCCAGCAGCTTAGTGTTCGATCCACGAGGAGAGGATGAGCAGTTCTTC. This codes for CASSLVFDPRGEDEQFF.

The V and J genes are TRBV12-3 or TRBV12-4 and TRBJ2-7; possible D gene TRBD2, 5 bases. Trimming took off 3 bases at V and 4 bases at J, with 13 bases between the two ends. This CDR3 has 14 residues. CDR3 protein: CASSFGLLLYEQYF. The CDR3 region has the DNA TGTGCCAGCAGTTTCGGACTGTTGCTGTACGAGCAGTACTTC.

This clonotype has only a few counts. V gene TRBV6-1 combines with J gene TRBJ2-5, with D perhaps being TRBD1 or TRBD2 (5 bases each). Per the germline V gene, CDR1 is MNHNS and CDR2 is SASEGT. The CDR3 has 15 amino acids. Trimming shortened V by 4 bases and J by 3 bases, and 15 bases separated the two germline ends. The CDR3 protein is CASSGRGRMEETQYF. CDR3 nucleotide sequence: TGTGCCAGCAGTGGCCGGGGCAGGATGGAAGAGACCCAGTACTTC.

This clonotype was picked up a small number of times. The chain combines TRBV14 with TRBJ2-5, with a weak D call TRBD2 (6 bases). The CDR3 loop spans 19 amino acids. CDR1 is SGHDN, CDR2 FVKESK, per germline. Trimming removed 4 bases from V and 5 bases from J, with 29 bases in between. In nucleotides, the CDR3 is TGTGCCAGCAGCCTGATCTCCGGGACTTCCGGCTCCAAGGGGGAGACCCAGTACTTC. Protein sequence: CASSLISGTSGSKGETQYF.

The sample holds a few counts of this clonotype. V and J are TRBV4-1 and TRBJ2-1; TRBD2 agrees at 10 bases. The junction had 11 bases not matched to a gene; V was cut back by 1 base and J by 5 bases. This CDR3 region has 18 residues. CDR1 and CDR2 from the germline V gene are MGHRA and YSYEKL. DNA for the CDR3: TGCGCCAGCAGCCAAGTCTTTCCGGGACTAGCGAGTGACAATGAGCAGTTCTTC. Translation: CASSQVFPGLASDNEQFF.

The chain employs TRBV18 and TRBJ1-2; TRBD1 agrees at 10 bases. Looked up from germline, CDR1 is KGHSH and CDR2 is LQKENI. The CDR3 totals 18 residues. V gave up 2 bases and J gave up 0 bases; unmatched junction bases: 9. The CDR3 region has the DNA TGTGCCAGCTCACCAAACTCCGGGACAGGGGACCCTAACTATGGCTACACCTTC. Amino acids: CASSPNSGTGDPNYGYTF.

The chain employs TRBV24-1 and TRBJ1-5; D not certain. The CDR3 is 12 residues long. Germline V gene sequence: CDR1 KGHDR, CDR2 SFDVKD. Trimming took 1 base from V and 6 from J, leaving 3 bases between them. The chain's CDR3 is CATSDFSQPQHF. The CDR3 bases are TGTGCCACCAGTGATTTTAGTCAGCCCCAGCATTTT.

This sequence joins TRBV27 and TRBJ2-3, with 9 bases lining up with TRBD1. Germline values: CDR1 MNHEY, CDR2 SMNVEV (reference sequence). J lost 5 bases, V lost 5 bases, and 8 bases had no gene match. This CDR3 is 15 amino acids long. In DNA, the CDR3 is TGTGCCAGCAGTCCCAGGGACAGGGTGGAAGATACGCAGTATTTT. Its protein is CASSPRDRVEDTQYF.

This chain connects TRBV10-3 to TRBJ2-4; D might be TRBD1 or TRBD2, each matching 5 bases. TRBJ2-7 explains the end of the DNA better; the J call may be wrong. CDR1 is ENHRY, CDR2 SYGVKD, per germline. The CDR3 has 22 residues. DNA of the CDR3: TGTGCCATCAATACGTCACCCATACGGGACGAAAAAGGGCTAGGTGGGATTTACGAGCAGTACTTC. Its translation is CAINTSPIRDEKGLGGIYEQYF.

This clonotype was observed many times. The CDR3 coding sequence is TGTGCCAGCAGTCCTACAGGGGGCATGGGTTGGGAGACCCAGTACTTC. Translation gives CASSPTGGMGWETQYF. This rearrangement joins TRBV6-5 to TRBJ2-5, with TRBD1 matching 9 bases. Germline CDR1 and CDR2: MNHEY and SVGAGI. CDR3 length: 16 amino acids. V lost 5 bases and J lost 5; bases outside the gene matches: 12.

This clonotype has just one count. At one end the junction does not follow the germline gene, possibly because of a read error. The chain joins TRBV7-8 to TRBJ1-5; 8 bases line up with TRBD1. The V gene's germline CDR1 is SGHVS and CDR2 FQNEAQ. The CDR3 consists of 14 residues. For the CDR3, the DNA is TGTGCCAGCAGCCGGACAGGGCACAATCATCCCCAGCATTTT. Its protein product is CASSRTGHNHPQHF.

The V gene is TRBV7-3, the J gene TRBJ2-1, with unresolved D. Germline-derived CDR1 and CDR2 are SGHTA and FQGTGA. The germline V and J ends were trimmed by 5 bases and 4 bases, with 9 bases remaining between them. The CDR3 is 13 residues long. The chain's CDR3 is CASSMTEYNEQFF. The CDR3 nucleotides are TGTGCCAGCAGCATGACGGAGTACAATGAGCAGTTCTTC.

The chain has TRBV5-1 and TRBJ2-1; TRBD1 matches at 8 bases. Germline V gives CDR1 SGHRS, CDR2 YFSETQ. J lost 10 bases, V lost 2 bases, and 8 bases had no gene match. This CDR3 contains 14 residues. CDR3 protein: CASSFGQGTYEQFF. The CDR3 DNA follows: TGCGCCAGCAGCTTTGGACAGGGTACCTACGAGCAGTTCTTC.

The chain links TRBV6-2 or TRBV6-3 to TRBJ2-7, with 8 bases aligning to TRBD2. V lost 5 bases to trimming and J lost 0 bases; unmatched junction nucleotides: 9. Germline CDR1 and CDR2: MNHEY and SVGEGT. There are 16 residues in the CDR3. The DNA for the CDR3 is TGTGCCAGCAGTCCCTATAGCGGGGAGAGCTCCTACGAGCAGTACTTC. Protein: CASSPYSGESSYEQYF.

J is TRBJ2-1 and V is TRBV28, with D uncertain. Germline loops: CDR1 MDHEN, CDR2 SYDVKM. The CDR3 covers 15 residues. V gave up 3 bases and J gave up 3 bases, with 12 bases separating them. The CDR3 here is CASSFGVKGYNEQFF. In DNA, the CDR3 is TGTGCCAGCAGTTTTGGAGTGAAGGGCTACAATGAGCAGTTCTTC.

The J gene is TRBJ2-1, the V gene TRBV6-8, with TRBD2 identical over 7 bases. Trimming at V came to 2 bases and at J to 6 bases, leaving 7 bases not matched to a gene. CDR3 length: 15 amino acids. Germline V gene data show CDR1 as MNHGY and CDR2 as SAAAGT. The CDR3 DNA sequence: TGTGCCAGCAGTTACGGGGCGGGAGCGTGCAATGAGCAGTTCTTC. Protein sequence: CASSYGAGACNEQFF.

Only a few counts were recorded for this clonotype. Written as DNA, the CDR3 is TGTGCCAGCAGCAAGGGACCGACAACTGGTCAGCCCCAGCATTTT. Protein sequence: CASSKGPTTGQPQHF. The genes are TRBV11-2 and TRBJ1-5, with TRBD1 as a possible D gene (5 bases). Looked up from germline, CDR1 is SGHAT and CDR2 is FQNNGV. The CDR3 sequence is 15 residues long. V shed 5 bases and J shed 6 bases, with 17 bases lying between them.